A selection of T cell receptor beta chains follows, all from one sample in a study of shared clonotypes between healthy human individuals. Generated by immunoSEQ multiplex PCR, the TCRdb table keeps only in-frame clones and is missing some. The repertoire includes about 1 million clones, about 77% of them detected once, and 1.5% sits in the top ten. The specimen sequenced was memory CD4+ T cells sorted from blood. The source is a man in his late teens or twenties in good health. The CDR3 runs from the conserved cysteine through the conserved F or W. Each record gives: clone size, D gene, V gene, J gene, CDR3 protein, CDR3 DNA. A D gene is named only where the DNA matches it firmly. Not all rows give a size; the values are once, few, many and, for expanded clones, a class.

>NA|NA|TRBV4-3|TRBJ1-2
CASSQDRASATYGYTF
TGCGCCAGCAGCCAGGATCGGGCGTCGGCGACTTATGGCTACACCTTC
>NA|NA|TRBV4-3|TRBJ2-7
CASSQRAGSYEQYF
TGCGCCAGCAGCCAAAGGGCAGGATCCTACGAGCAGTACTTC
>NA|NA|TRBV10-2|TRBJ1-1
CASSDRSIGGNTEAFF
TGCGCCAGCAGTGACCGGAGTATAGGGGGGAACACTGAAGCTTTCTTT
>NA|NA|TRBV19|TRBJ2-1
CASSSDLGYNEQFF
TGTGCCAGTAGTTCCGACCTGGGCTACAATGAGCAGTTCTTC
>NA|NA|TRBV5-1|TRBJ2-1
CASSLDQAESYNEQFF
TGCGCCAGCAGCTTGGATCAAGCGGAGAGCTACAATGAGCAGTTCTTC
>few|TRBD1|TRBV7-2|TRBJ1-2
CASTWTGSAYGYTF
TGTGCCAGCACTTGGACAGGGAGTGCCTATGGCTACACCTTC
>NA|NA|TRBV5-1|TRBJ1-1
CASRTTSITEAFF
TGCGCCAGCAGAACCACAAGTATCACTGAAGCTTTCTTT
>NA|NA|TRBV6-1|TRBJ2-7
CASRRDIGSYEQYF
TGTGCCAGCAGACGGGACATCGGCTCCTACGAGCAGTACTTC
>NA|NA|TRBV5-4|TRBJ1-1
CASSLTAGLRNTEAFF
TGTGCCAGCAGCTTGACGGCAGGGCTACGGAACACTGAAGCTTTCTTT
>NA|TRBD2|TRBV4-1|TRBJ2-1
CASSRYLAGGPNEQFF
TGCGCCAGCAGCCGGTACCTAGCGGGGGGGCCCAATGAGCAGTTCTTC
>many|TRBD1|TRBV19|TRBJ1-4
CASIVRQGATEKLFF
TGTGCCAGTATCGTCAGACAGGGGGCTACGGAAAAACTGTTTTTT
>NA|NA|TRBV9|TRBJ2-1
CASSVAARGGFNEQFF
TGTGCCAGCAGCGTAGCTGCCAGGGGGGGATTCAATGAGCAGTTCTTC
>NA|NA|TRBV6-4|TRBJ2-7
CASSAGGGGPYEQYF
TGTGCCAGCAGTGCAGGGGGCGGGGGACCCTACGAGCAGTACTTC
>NA|NA|TRBV7-7|TRBJ1-1
CASSSKAADTEAFF
TGTGCTAGCAGCTCCAAAGCGGCGGACACTGAAGCTTTCTTT
>NA|NA|TRBV7-8|TRBJ1-6
CASSSRQSSYNSPLHF
TGTGCCAGCAGCTCTAGACAGTCCTCCTATAATTCACCCCTCCACTTT
>few|NA|TRBV7-6|TRBJ1-1
CASSLVEGTEAFF
TGTGCCAGCAGCTTAGTTGAGGGCACTGAAGCTTTCTTT
>NA|TRBD1|TRBV7-3|TRBJ1-6
CASSETGRNSPLHF
TGTGCCAGCAGTGAGACAGGGCGCAATTCACCCCTCCACTTT
>NA|NA|TRBV5-3|TRBJ2-2
CARSCRGDGELFF
TGTGCCAGAAGCTGCAGGGGAGACGGGGAGCTGTTTTTT
>NA|NA|TRBV9|TRBJ2-7
CASSVDLGGHYEQYF
TGTGCCAGCAGCGTGGACCTAGGGGGTCACTACGAGCAGTACTTC
>once|TRBD1|TRBV30|TRBJ2-3
CAWGRQGTDTQYF
TGTGCCTGGGGGCGACAGGGAACAGATACGCAGTATTTT
>NA|NA|TRBV5-6|TRBJ1-2
CASSLQSGAAGYTF
TGTGCCAGCAGCTTACAGTCGGGGGCGGCTGGCTACACCTTC
>NA|NA|TRBV21-1|TRBJ1-1
CASSNKAGAANSNTEAFF
TGTGCCAGCAGCAATAAGGCTGGAGCAGCAAATTCGAACACTGAAGCTTTCTTT
>NA|TRBD2|TRBV7-9|TRBJ2-5
CASGTFGGETQYF
TGTGCCAGCGGAACTTTCGGGGGGGAGACCCAGTACTTC
>NA|TRBD1|TRBV5-1|TRBJ1-2
CASSWLAGQGVDGYTF
TGCGCCAGCAGCTGGCTCGCGGGACAGGGAGTCGATGGCTACACCTTC
>NA|NA|TRBV18|TRBJ1-1
CASSPLGSNTEAFF
TGTGCCAGCTCACCACTCGGATCGAACACTGAAGCTTTCTTT
>NA|TRBD1|TRBV10-2|TRBJ1-5
CASKGQADQPQHF
TGCGCCAGCAAGGGACAGGCGGATCAGCCCCAGCATTTT
>NA|NA|TRBV27|TRBJ2-5
CASSLSLGGETQYF
TGTGCCAGCAGTTTATCGCTGGGAGGAGAGACCCAGTACTTC
>NA|NA|TRBV10-3|TRBJ1-2
CAARSGGADYGYTF
TGTGCCGCCCGAAGCGGGGGCGCCGACTATGGCTACACCTTC
>NA|TRBD1|TRBV7-9|TRBJ2-2
CASSLRGQGRTGELFF
TGTGCCAGCAGCTTAAGGGGACAGGGGAGAACCGGGGAGCTGTTTTTT
>NA|NA|TRBV18|TRBJ2-2
CASSPVMTGELFF
TGTGCCAGCTCACCTGTCATGACCGGGGAGCTGTTTTTT
>NA|NA|TRBV7-9|TRBJ2-1
CASKTGSYNEQFF
TGTGCCAGCAAGACAGGATCCTACAATGAGCAGTTCTTC
>once|NA|TRBV28|TRBJ1-2
CASIPNGRVFYGYTF
TGTGCCAGCATTCCCAATGGTCGTGTTTTTTATGGCTACACCTTC
>NA|NA|TRBV4-3|TRBJ2-5
CASSLFRGATQYF
TGCGCCAGCAGCCTCTTCCGAGGAGCGACCCAGTACTTC
>many|NA|TRBV20-1|TRBJ2-1
CSASWLDEQFF
TGCAGTGCGTCTTGGTTGGATGAGCAGTTCTTC
>NA|NA|TRBV28|TRBJ2-6
CASSLNGGVSGANVLTF
TGTGCCAGCAGTTTAAACGGGGGCGTTTCTGGGGCCAACGTCCTGACTTTC
>NA|TRBD1|TRBV2|TRBJ2-7
CASQGQGRYEQYF
TGTGCCAGCCAGGGACAGGGTCGTTACGAGCAGTACTTC
>once|NA|TRBV2|TRBJ1-1
CASSEDYATEAFF
TGTGCCAGCAGTGAAGACTACGCCACTGAAGCTTTCTTT
>NA|NA|TRBV7-8|TRBJ2-7
CASSPGVSQYF
TGTGCCAGCAGCCCAGGGGTCTCGCAGTACTTC
>NA|NA|TRBV5-4|TRBJ2-3
CASSLGATYTDTQYF
TGTGCCAGCAGCTTGGGTGCCACTTACACAGATACGCAGTATTTT
>once|TRBD2|TRBV2|TRBJ2-5
CASSGGALATSETQYF
TGTGCCAGCAGTGGGGGAGCACTAGCGACCTCGGAGACCCAGTACTTC
>once|NA|TRBV11-2|TRBJ1-2
CASSPLRSGYGYTF
TGTGCCAGCAGCCCCCTTCGGTCTGGCTATGGCTACACCTTC
>NA|NA|TRBV11-2|TRBJ1-1
CASSLVVPTVGAEAFF
TGTGCCAGCAGCTTAGTGGTTCCGACAGTCGGCGCTGAAGCTTTCTTT
>NA|NA|TRBV28|TRBJ1-4
CASSSSGSPNEKLFF
TGTGCCAGCAGCTCAAGTGGGTCACCTAATGAAAAACTGTTTTTT
>NA|NA|TRBV30|TRBJ1-6
CAWRFPLSGNSPLHF
TGTGCCTGGAGGTTTCCCCTCTCAGGGAATTCACCCCTCCACTTT
>NA|NA|TRBV6-1|TRBJ2-7
CASNEYEQYF
TGTGCCAGCAATGAATACGAGCAGTACTTC
>once|NA|TRBV6-6|TRBJ1-3
CASSSTGSPGNTIYF
TGTGCCAGCAGTTCAACAGGGTCTCCTGGAAACACCATATATTTT
>once|TRBD2|TRBV2|TRBJ2-2
CASRTGLAGGNTGELFF
TGTGCCAGCAGGACCGGACTAGCGGGAGGGAACACCGGGGAGCTGTTTTTT
>NA|NA|TRBV6-5|TRBJ2-7
CASSRPGPPYEQYF
TGTGCCAGCAGTCGCCCGGGACCTCCCTACGAGCAGTACTTC
>NA|NA|TRBV7-2|TRBJ2-3
CASSLGGRYTDTQYF
TGTGCCAGCAGCTTAGGGGGCCGATACACAGATACGCAGTATTTT
>NA|TRBD1|TRBV7-2|TRBJ1-5
CASRKGADNQPQHF
TGTGCCAGCAGGAAGGGGGCAGACAATCAGCCCCAGCATTTT
>once|NA|TRBV6-1|TRBJ2-7
CASRPPGPSYEQYF
TGTGCCAGCAGGCCTCCCGGGCCATCCTACGAGCAGTACTTC
>few|NA|TRBV20-1|TRBJ1-4
CSVPTNEKLFF
TGCAGTGTCCCAACTAATGAAAAACTGTTTTTT